These 21 T cell receptor beta chains originate from one sample sequenced in a study of blood T cell repertoires in COVID-19. Sequencing was performed with immunoSEQ multiplex PCR; in TCRdb, only in-frame clones are kept and a portion is missing. Counted here are under 250,000 clones, 86% occurring once; the ten biggest clones make up less than 2%. Material for sequencing was PBMCs or T cells enriched from blood (not recorded which). Receptors were obtained from a man aged 40-49 years who had recovered from COVID-19.

This clone was detected a few times. J is TRBJ1-1 and V is TRBV14; D not certain. Germline CDR1 is SGHDN and CDR2 is FVKESK. V gave up 4 bases and J gave up 1 base, with 7 bases separating them. The CDR3 totals 13 residues. The CDR3 sequence: CASSLQRNTEAFF. The CDR3 coding sequence is TGTGCCAGCAGCCTACAGAGGAACACTGAAGCTTTCTTT.

The J gene is TRBJ2-2, the V gene TRBV25-1; maybe TRBD2 (5 bases). This CDR3 has 12 residues. Germline loops: CDR1 MGHDK, CDR2 SYGVNS. V lost 8 bases and J 4 bases, leaving 8 bases between the germline ends. This chain's CDR3 is CASREGTGELFF. The CDR3 DNA is TGTGCCAGCCGCGAGGGCACCGGGGAGCTGTTTTTT.

CDR3 bases: TGTGCCAGCAGCTTTACGGTCGCGGGAGATTCTGAGTCGGAGCAGTACTTC. As protein: CASSFTVAGDSESEQYF. The chain recombines TRBV5-5 with TRBJ2-7; 7 nucleotides agree with TRBD2. Germline V gene sequence: CDR1 SGHKS, CDR2 YYEKEE (reference sequence). CDR3 length: 17 residues. Trimming cost V 2 bases and J 7 bases; bases outside gene matches: 18.

This clone came up once. The CDR3 spells CASSLVGQGGTEAFF. The CDR3 region has the DNA TGTGCCAGCAGTTTAGTAGGGCAGGGGGGTACCGAAGCTTTCTTT. The V call is TRBV28, the J call TRBJ1-1; 7 positions agree with TRBD1. The germline gives CDR1 MDHEN, CDR2 SYDVKM. The CDR3 contains 15 residues. Losses at the gene ends were 2 bases for V and 8 bases for J; bases not matched to a gene: 11.

A single count supports this clone. V gene TRBV18 combines with J gene TRBJ1-2, with D tentatively TRBD1 (5 bases). CDR1 is KGHSH, CDR2 LQKENI, per germline. V shed 2 bases and J shed 2 bases, with 9 bases lying between them. CDR3 size: 14 residues. In DNA, the CDR3 is TGTGCCAGCTCACCATGGGGGGAGAACTATGGCTACACCTTC. The encoded protein is CASSPWGENYGYTF.

This clone was recorded only once. A junction boundary mismatches the germline segment, possibly from a read error. The J gene is TRBJ1-2, the V gene TRBV10-3; D is possibly TRBD1 (6 bases). The CDR3 covers 13 residues. The germline V gene encodes CDR1 ENHRY and CDR2 SYGVKD. For the CDR3, the DNA is TGTGCCATAAGTGAGTTACAGGGTAAATGCTACACCTTC. Its protein product is CAISELQGKCYTF.

The chain links TRBV12-3 or TRBV12-4 to TRBJ2-2, with TRBD1 as a possible D gene (6 bases). The CDR3 runs 13 residues. The V gene lost 6 bases and the J gene lost 7 bases, with 12 bases spanning the gap. The CDR3 DNA sequence: TGTGCCAGCAGAATCAGGGGCGTCGGGGAGCTGTTTTTT. It is translated as CASRIRGVGELFF.

Worth noting for this clone: In the same sample, other DNA sequences code for this CDR3. The rearrangement joins TRBV12-3 or TRBV12-4 to TRBJ1-5; unclear D gene. The CDR3 consists of 13 residues. Trimming took off 3 bases at V and 2 bases at J, with 5 bases between the two ends. CDR3 residues: CASSFGGNQPQHF. CDR3 nucleotide sequence: TGTGCCAGCAGTTTCGGTGGCAATCAGCCCCAGCATTTT.

This chain links TRBV30 with TRBJ1-3, with TRBD1 matching over 7 bases. V shed 2 bases, J shed 8 bases, and the junction held 9 bases outside the gene matches. Per germline, CDR1 GTSNPN and CDR2 SVGIG (reference sequence). The CDR3 has 14 amino acids. CDR3 loop: CAWSFGQAKDTIYF. As DNA, the CDR3 is TGTGCCTGGAGTTTCGGACAGGCGAAGGACACCATATATTTT.

The V call is TRBV19, the J call TRBJ2-3; 7 nucleotides align to TRBD2. V trimming: 3 bases; J trimming: 2 bases; junction bases outside the gene matches: 5. Per the germline V gene, CDR1 is LNHDA and CDR2 is SQIVND (reference sequence). CDR3 size: 15 residues. CDR3 bases: TGTGCCAGTAGTATTCCGCGGGGGTACACAGATACGCAGTATTTT. Translation: CASSIPRGYTDTQYF.

This rearrangement joins TRBV5-1 to TRBJ1-1; tentative D call: TRBD1 (6 bases). Trimming took off 0 bases at V and 6 bases at J, with 15 bases between the two ends. Germline CDR1 and CDR2: SGHRS and YFSETQ. There are 15 residues in the CDR3. CDR3 bases: TGCGCCAGCAGCTTGGTAGCAGGGAGGGGGGCTGAAGCTTTCTTT. Protein: CASSLVAGRGAEAFF. The variable domain in full, with the rest retrieved from reference TRBV5-1 and TRBJ1-1, is KAGVTQTPRYLIKTRGQQVTLSCSPISGHRSVSWYQQTPGQGLQFLFEYFSETQRNKGNFPGRFSGRQFSNSRSEMNVSTLELGDSALYLCASSLVAGRGAEAFFGQGTRLTVV.

The chain recombines TRBV5-1 with TRBJ2-7, with 16 bases that match TRBD2. Germline CDR1 reads SGHRS; CDR2 reads YFSETQ. V shed 5 bases, J shed 2 bases, and the junction held 4 bases outside the gene matches. The CDR3 extends over 16 amino acids. CDR3 residues: CASRGLAGGEPYEQYF. The CDR3 DNA reads as TGCGCCAGCAGGGGACTAGCGGGAGGGGAGCCCTACGAGCAGTACTTC. The full variable domain, completed using reference TRBV5-1 and TRBJ2-7, is KAGVTQTPRYLIKTRGQQVTLSCSPISGHRSVSWYQQTPGQGLQFLFEYFSETQRNKGNFPGRFSGRQFSNSRSEMNVSTLELGDSALYLCASRGLAGGEPYEQYFGPGTRLTVT.

The chain combines TRBV18 with TRBJ2-7, with D possibly matching TRBD2 (6 bases). There are 15 residues in the CDR3. Trimming stripped 0 bases from V and 0 bases from J, with 9 bases between. Germline CDR1 and CDR2: KGHSH and LQKENI. CDR3 loop: CASSPPTGASYEQYF. The CDR3 region has the DNA TGTGCCAGCTCACCACCGACGGGAGCCTCCTACGAGCAGTACTTC.

The chain carries TRBV5-6 and TRBJ1-1; a possible D gene is TRBD1 (6 bases). The germline gives CDR1 SGHDT, CDR2 YYEEEE. This CDR3 is 17 amino acids long. Trimming removed 4 bases at V and 0 bases at J, with 19 bases between. This CDR3 reads CASSPVGAGALNTEAFF. CDR3 coding DNA: TGTGCCAGCAGCCCCGTCGGGGCAGGGGCCTTGAACACTGAAGCTTTCTTT. The full variable domain, with the rest looked up from reference TRBV5-6 and TRBJ1-1, is DAGVTQSPTHLIKTRGQQVTLRCSPKSGHDTVSWYQQALGQGPQFIFQYYEEEERQRGNFPDRFSGHQFPNYSSELNVNALLLGDSALYLCASSPVGAGALNTEAFFGQGTRLTVV.

In this sample, this clone turned up a few times. The V call is TRBV5-6, the J call TRBJ2-2, with D possibly TRBD2 on 6 matching bases. The CDR3 runs to 15 residues. V was shortened by 4 bases and J by 1 base, with 11 bases between the two germline ends. The germline CDR1 and CDR2 sequences are SGHDT and YYEEEE. The CDR3 spells CASSRSGLNTGELFF. The DNA of the CDR3 is TGTGCCAGCAGCCGGTCGGGACTGAACACCGGGGAGCTGTTTTTT. Using reference TRBV5-6 and TRBJ2-2 for the parts outside the CDR3, the full variable domain is DAGVTQSPTHLIKTRGQQVTLRCSPKSGHDTVSWYQQALGQGPQFIFQYYEEEERQRGNFPDRFSGHQFPNYSSELNVNALLLGDSALYLCASSRSGLNTGELFFGEGSRLTVL.

The rearrangement uses TRBV6-5 and TRBJ1-1, with 7 bases aligning to TRBD1. J lost 0 bases, V lost 2 bases, and 6 bases had no gene match. Germline V gives CDR1 MNHEY, CDR2 SVGAGI. This CDR3 spans 16 amino acids. The DNA of the CDR3 is TGTGCCAGCAGTTACGGGGACAGAGATATGAACACTGAAGCTTTCTTT. Its protein is CASSYGDRDMNTEAFF.

The rearrangement joins TRBV11-2 to TRBJ2-3, with TRBD2 as a possible D gene (5 bases). CDR3 length: 15 amino acids. Germline values: CDR1 SGHAT, CDR2 FQNNGV. Between the trimmed V and J ends, which lost 4 bases and 2 bases, there was a span of 13 bases. CDR3 region: CASSSTTSSTDTQYF. The CDR3 coding sequence is TGTGCCAGCAGCTCGACTACTTCCTCCACAGATACGCAGTATTTT.

The chain couples TRBV10-1 to TRBJ1-5; the match to TRBD1 covers 7 bases. Germline V CDR1 and CDR2: WNHNN, SYGVQD (reference sequence). The CDR3 is 18 residues long. V was pared by 3 bases and J by 3 bases, with 14 bases of the junction left unmatched. CDR3 bases: TGCGCCAGCAGTGACCTCCGGACAGGTTCTCATTACAATCAGCCCCAGCATTTT. Its protein is CASSDLRTGSHYNQPQHF.

The V gene is TRBV19, the J gene TRBJ2-3; 8 nucleotides match TRBD2. Trimming cost V 5 bases and J 5 bases; bases outside gene matches: 12. This CDR3 spans 16 amino acids. CDR1 is LNHDA and CDR2 is SQIVND in the germline V gene (reference sequence). The CDR3 region is CASSPPHGRAGDTQYF. The CDR3 bases are TGTGCCAGTAGTCCCCCTCACGGGAGGGCGGGAGATACGCAGTATTTT.

The CDR3 sequence is CAWTWTSGSYEQYF. CDR3 nucleotide sequence: TGTGCCTGGACCTGGACTAGCGGGTCCTACGAGCAGTACTTC. The chain recombines TRBV30 with TRBJ2-7; 11 bases are shared with TRBD2. The V segment lost 4 bases and the J segment 1 base; nucleotides outside the gene matches: 3. In germline, CDR1 is GTSNPN, CDR2 SVGIG (reference sequence). The CDR3 sequence is 14 residues long.

The CDR3 protein is CASRIPGTGPHGSYNEQFF. CDR3 nucleotide sequence: TGTGCCAGCAGAATCCCCGGGACAGGGCCCCACGGCTCCTACAATGAGCAGTTCTTC. This chain uses TRBV2 with TRBJ2-1; 9 bases are a match to TRBD1. V was clipped by 6 bases and J by 0 bases; unmatched bases: 15. The CDR3 sequence is 19 residues long. CDR1 and CDR2 (germline): SNHLY, FYNNEI.